The T cell receptor beta chain described here comes from a study of siplizumab effects on memory and regulatory T cells. This CDR3 spans 12 amino acids. The V segment lost 4 bases and the J segment 7 bases; nucleotides outside the gene matches: 3. Germline assignment: CDR1 GTSNPN and CDR2 SVGIG (reference sequence). Here immunoSEQ multiplex PCR was the method, and the copy in TCRdb shows in-frame clones only, minus some. This table holds 87,000 or so clones, 94% found once. This chain connects TRBV30 to TRBJ1-3, with 8 bases identical to TRBD1. This receptor was identified in a human donor in good health. The sequencing sample was made of non-Treg CD4+ T cells sorted from blood. CDR3 amino acids: CAWTGQANTIYF. As DNA, the CDR3 is TGTGCCTGGACGGGACAGGCGAACACCATATATTTT. Filled out from reference TRBV30 and TRBJ1-3, the complete variable domain reads SQTIHQWPATLVQPVGSPLSLECTVEGTSNPNLYWYRQAAGRGLQLLFYSVGIGQISSEVPQNLSASRPQDRQFILSSKKLLLSDSGFYLCAWTGQANTIYFGEGSWLTVV.